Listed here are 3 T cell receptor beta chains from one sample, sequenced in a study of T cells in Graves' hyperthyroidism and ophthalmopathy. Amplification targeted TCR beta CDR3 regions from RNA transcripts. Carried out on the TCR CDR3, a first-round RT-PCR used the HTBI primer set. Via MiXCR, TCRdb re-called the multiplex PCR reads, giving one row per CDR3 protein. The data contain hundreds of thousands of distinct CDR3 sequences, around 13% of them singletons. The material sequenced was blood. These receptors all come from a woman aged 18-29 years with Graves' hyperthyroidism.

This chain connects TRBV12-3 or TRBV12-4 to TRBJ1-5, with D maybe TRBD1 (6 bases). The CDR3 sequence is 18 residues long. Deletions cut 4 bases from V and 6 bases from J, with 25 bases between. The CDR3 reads CASSSSFRGQTRGQPQHF. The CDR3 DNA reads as TGTGCCAGCAGTTCGAGTTTCCGCGGACAGACAAGAGGTCAGCCCCAGCATTTT.

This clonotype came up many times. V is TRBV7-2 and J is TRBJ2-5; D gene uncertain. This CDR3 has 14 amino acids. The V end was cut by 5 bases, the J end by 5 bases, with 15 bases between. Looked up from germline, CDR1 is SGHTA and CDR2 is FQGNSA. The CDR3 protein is CASSRPLLGETQYF. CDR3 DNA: TGTGCCAGCAGCCGACCTCTCCTCGGGGAGACCCAGTACTTC.

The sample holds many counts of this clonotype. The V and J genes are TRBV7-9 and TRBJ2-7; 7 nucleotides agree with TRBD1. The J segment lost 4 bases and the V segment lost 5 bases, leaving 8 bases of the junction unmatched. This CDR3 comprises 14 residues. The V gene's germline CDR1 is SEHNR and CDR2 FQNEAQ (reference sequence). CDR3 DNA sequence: TGTGCCAGCAGCCGAGGGACAGCAGATTACGAGCAGTACTTC. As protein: CASSRGTADYEQYF.